This T cell receptor beta chain was captured by sequencing in a study of beta chain features in type 1 diabetes (dated by TCRdb to 2017 to 2018). With regard to the full study: Patients and healthy donors did not differ in mean age, gender distribution, total cell number or subset yield. Whereas all 30 or so donors provided naive and central memory subsets, regulatory and stem cell-like memory subsets were isolated from just 8 patients and roughly 8 healthy donors. In the study, TCRB repertoires of sorted circulating CD4+ T cell subsets from recently diagnosed type 1 diabetes patients were compared with those of matched healthy donors. A total of 100 million to 110 million sorted cells were examined across all samples, and a strong correlation was observed between cell number per subset and RNA yield. The investigation overall reported the following: Type 1 diabetes patients showed a moderate but significant shortening of TCRB CDR3 length in all four CD4+ subsets. Only small numbers of individuals were included in the HLA sub-analyses, which left unresolved whether HLA type had any influence on TCRB rearrangement. Naive, central memory and regulatory TCRB repertoires appeared to be more similar among patients than among healthy donors. Shorter templates might be favored by PCR, yet because patient and control samples were amplified and corrected together, any such skew would affect both groups equally. Because cDNA was sequenced instead of genomic DNA, highly expressing activated cells could be over-represented, though the groups showed no difference in activation or CD3 levels. At VDJ recombination sites, patients with type 1 diabetes made fewer insertions and deleted more nucleotides, a pattern implying thymic rearrangement abnormalities.

Each donor gave one peripheral blood draw, averaging approximately 120 mL, which was collected into heparinised tubes. A BD FACSAria II and a panel including CD45RO, CCR7, CD25, CD127, CD95 and CD27 were used to sort naive, central memory, regulatory and stem cell-like memory CD4+ T cells. Every sorted population had a purity above 95%. PBMCs were isolated immediately by Lymphoprep density gradient centrifugation and stained directly without culture. Samples were stained and sorted in pairs, with one healthy donor and one patient per experiment, so that batch effects were minimized. The High Capacity cDNA Reverse Transcription Kit was used to reverse transcribe all of the isolated RNA, meaning that expressed TCRB transcripts were what got sequenced. Deep immunoSEQ sequencing was applied to naive, central memory and regulatory T cell samples, giving an average of approximately 3.8 million total reads per sample. After sorted cells were lysed in RLT buffer, RNA was extracted with DNase-treated RNeasy Micro or Mini kits, with the choice depending on cell number. To prevent cross-contamination, each cell subset was processed individually, whereas patient and healthy donor samples were processed jointly. The immunoSEQ multiplex PCR was used to amplify TCRB sequences from cDNA, generating 87-bp fragments that spanned the CDR3 region. The amplicons were sequenced using the Illumina HiSeq platform. In the paper's pipeline: PCR bias was computationally corrected using synthetic template baselines, reads within Hamming distance 2 were collapsed, and singletons that could not be merged were discarded. Reads were aligned to IMGT to assign V, D and J genes, CDR3 length, and insertions or deletions at six rearrangement sites. Clonotype counts were normalized to sorted cell number within each subset before computing true diversity and Gini coefficients with the tcR R package. The overlap coefficient, calculated on TCRB nucleotide sequences, was used to quantify repertoire sharing. As a proxy for the pre-selection repertoire, out-of-frame TCRB sequences from naive cells were analyzed. This immuneACCESS table, as held by TCRdb, lists in-frame sequences with V and J called but not all clones. Of the missing ones, under half trace to an unresolved V gene in checked studies; the others have no known cause. Clone size and the V and J calls come from that table; the DNA yielded D and trimming. The sample includes 240,000 or so clones, with about 14% observed a single time. The ten biggest clones cover roughly 0.019% of the sample.

CDR1 SGHTA and CDR2 FQGNSA were looked up in the germline V gene. There are 14 amino acids in the CDR3, from cysteine to phenylalanine inclusive. The entry retains the CDR3 DNA only, 42 bases that are in frame from base 1. V is trimmed back by 5 bases and J by 0 bases, and the junction contains 3 bases that no gene match accounts for. This clone was observed a few times. What antigen it recognizes has not been identified. No base-level quality is on record; no much larger clone is a single base apart. The rearranged segments are TRBV7-2 and TRBJ1-2, and 7 bases in between align with TRBD1. Sequences were obtained from naive CD4+ T cells from blood. This specimen's cell subset or site label, per the study, means: true naive CD4+ T cells. The origin of this receptor is a man aged 25 to 45 with type 1 diabetes. For the CDR3, the sequence is CASSRQGANYGYTF. The nucleotides are TGTGCCAGCAGCCGCCAGGGGGCTAACTATGGCTACACCTTC.